This T cell receptor beta chain was retrieved from a study of blood T cell repertoires in COVID-19. Germline lookup yields CDR1 SEHNR and CDR2 FQNEAQ (reference sequence). V lost 6 bases and J 1 base, leaving 9 bases between the germline ends. CDR3 size: 13 residues. The protocol was immunoSEQ multiplex PCR, while the TCRdb copy is restricted to in-frame clones and leaves out a portion. The sample lists roughly 160,000 clones; 70% to 90% were seen once. Sequences were obtained from peripheral blood. V gene TRBV7-9 combines with J gene TRBJ1-1; tentative D call: TRBD1 (6 bases). The TCR originated in a woman between 45 and 65 years old with COVID-19, enrolled during active disease. The CDR3 loop is CASRRRGNTEAFF. The CDR3 DNA is TGTGCCAGCAGGCGCAGGGGGAACACTGAAGCTTTCTTT.